This T cell receptor (beta chain) was sequenced for a study of read filtering for tumor transcriptome and immune sequencing (dated by TCRdb to about 2020). Regarding the study in general: Of the patients in the cohort, under 20 were male and around 14 were female, and their mean age was approximately 71 years, with a range of about 45 to 80. By revised international staging, roughly eight patients were R-ISS I, around 15 were R-ISS II and over five were R-ISS III. Whole-transcriptome libraries were prepared with the TruSeq RNA Access Library Prep Kit after DNase treatment. TCR-region mapped reads per sample ranged from about 4 to 10.27 million with IR-seq versus only about 85 to 1273 with RNA-seq. TCR repertoires obtained by targeted immune repertoire sequencing and by bulk whole-transcriptome sequencing performed on the same bone marrow samples were compared. One of the main goals was to work out a read-filtering strategy for immune repertoire data, in particular whether clonotypes backed by only a single read should be removed.

Paper-wide results and their limitations: Rather than purified T cells, the sorted CD138-negative fraction was a mixed bone marrow immune population. Single-read clonotypes made up around 85% of clonotypes but only 3% to 4% of total reads in IR-seq, compared with approximately 70% of clonotypes and 44.6% of reads in RNA-seq. IR-seq captured clonotypes at much higher depth and more reliably than RNA-seq, and smaller IR-seq throughput sufficed to identify most shared clonotypes. When single-read clonotypes were removed, the proportions of shared clonotypes in IR-seq and RNA-seq correlated more strongly.

TCR libraries were constructed from 400 ng RNA using the Immunoverse kit, and molecular barcoded adaptors covering alpha/delta and beta/gamma chains were employed. TCR library preparation was performed with the same RNA that was used for transcriptome sequencing. Sequencing of the TCR libraries was done on an Illumina HiSeq 4000 with 2 x 150 cycles. Per the source publication's procedure: Using MiXCR, which included quality filtering and error correction, TCR reads were aligned to human V, D, J and C references and then assembled into CDR3 clonotypes. The tcR package in R was used to analyze clonotype counts and gene usage diversity. Raw mapping reads were checked after the RNA-seq reads had been mapped by STAR aligner version 2.5.3a onto the human GRCh37 genome. IR-seq fastq files were randomly downsampled with Seqtk 1.3 to test the effect of sequencing depth on detected clonotypes. The raw public reads went through TCRdb reprocessing: fastp at Q25, MiXCR clone calling, in-frame beta chains kept. Rows are combined by CDR3 protein, so each entry shows the most common genes and DNA. These V and J calls originate from TCRdb's pipeline instead of the authors' own analysis. The sample data list 62,000 or so distinct CDR3 sequences, and approximately 14% of these were observed just once. The top ten hold around 43% of the sample.

Bone marrow was sampled from every patient at the time of active disease. Bone marrow mononuclear cells were isolated by Ficoll-Hypaque density gradient centrifugation. Myeloma plasma cells were removed and CD138-negative cells were collected by negative selection after labeling with CD138 magnetic microbeads on a MACS separator. Purity of the isolated cells was checked by flow cytometry on an Attune NxT using CD138 antibodies. TRIzol reagent was used to extract total RNA, which was then quantified with a NanoDrop spectrophotometer. Paired RNA-seq and IR-seq were performed on each patient's CD138-negative bone marrow sample. As to this clonotype: Its recognized antigen is unknown. The germline gene is not matched at one end of the junction; a read error may be the cause.

The CDR3 goes from the cysteine to the phenylalanine over 16 residues. The read is trimmed to its CDR3 DNA, 48 bases read in frame from base 1. From the germline V gene (reference sequence), CDR1 is DFQATT and CDR2 is SNEGSKA. The chain joins TRBV20-1 to TRBJ2-3, with 11 bases matching TRBD2. Source material: a population of CD138-negative cells sorted from bone marrow. This specimen's cell subset or site label, interpreted: bone marrow mononuclear cells depleted of CD138+ plasma/myeloma cells by negative magnetic selection. The sequence came from a donor aged 40 or older with multiple myeloma. The CDR3 region: CGAIGTSGMSTDTQYF. The bases are TGCGGTGCTATTGGGACTAGCGGAATGAGCACAGATACGCAGTATTTT.